These T cell receptor beta chains were read from a single sample in a study of blood T cells in healthy people across ages. Via MiXCR, TCRdb re-called the 5' RACE reads, giving one row per CDR3 protein. The data contain about 670,000 distinct CDR3 sequences, about 51% of them seen just once; the ten biggest clones take up approximately 13%. Material: blood. The receptor set was obtained from an elderly woman in good health. CDR3s include the opening cysteine and the closing phenylalanine or tryptophan. D genes are given only for firm matches. Rows may omit the clone size; those that give it use once, few, many or a size class.

>TRBJ2-5|-|TRBV6-5|TRBD1
TGTGCCAGCAGGAAGGACAGGGGAAGGCAAGAGACCCAGTACTTC
CASRKDRGRQETQYF
>TRBJ2-5|-|TRBV30|TRBD1
TGTGCCTGGAGTGCATCAGGGGGCGAGACCCAGTACTTC
CAWSASGGETQYF
>TRBJ2-5|many|TRBV4-1|TRBD2
TGCGCCAGCAGCCCAAGGACTAGCGTGGCCCAGTACTTC
CASSPRTSVAQYF
>TRBJ2-1|-|TRBV9|TRBD2
TGTGCCAGCAGCGACCCGTTCGGGAGGGCCGGTAATGAGCAGTTCTTC
CASSDPFGRAGNEQFF
>TRBJ2-7|-|TRBV4-2|TRBD2
TGTGCCAGCAGCCAAGAGTTTGGGACTAGCGGTGCCTACGAGCAGTACTTC
CASSQEFGTSGAYEQYF
>TRBJ2-3|once|TRBV28|-
TGTGCCAGCAGTTTAGGCAACCGGGTAGATACGCAGTATTTT
CASSLGNRVDTQYF
>TRBJ2-1|-|TRBV5-1|-
TGCGCCAGCAGCTCGGGTAGCGCCCAATACAATGAGCAGTTCTTC
CASSSGSAQYNEQFF
>TRBJ2-3|many|TRBV4-1|-
TGCGCCAGCAGCCCAGGGACACTCCGCACAGATACGCAGTATTTT
CASSPGTLRTDTQYF
>TRBJ2-7|many|TRBV20-1|-
TGCAGTGCTAGACCTAGCGTCGACGAGCAGTACTTC
CSARPSVDEQYF
>TRBJ1-5|-|TRBV12-3/TRBV12-4|TRBD1
TGTGCCAGCTTGAAACAGGGGATTAACAATCAGCCCCAGCATTTT
CASLKQGINNQPQHF
>TRBJ2-2|-|TRBV7-3|-
TGTGCCAGCAGCTTGGTAAACGGGGAGCTGTTTTTT
CASSLVNGELFF
>TRBJ1-2|many|TRBV25-1|-
TGTGCCAGCAGTCCTAATAGAATGGTCTACTATGGCTACACCTTC
CASSPNRMVYYGYTF
>TRBJ2-7|many|TRBV28|TRBD2
TGTGCCAGCAGCCTCAGCGGGAGTAGCGAGCAGTACTTC
CASSLSGSSEQYF
>TRBJ1-2|-|TRBV5-1|TRBD1
TGCGCCAGCAGCTTATTCGGGACAGGGGGCGGCTACACCTTC
CASSLFGTGGGYTF
>TRBJ2-5|many|TRBV3-1|TRBD2
TGTGCCAGCAGCCCTCGACTAGCTGGGGTGACCCAGTACTTC
CASSPRLAGVTQYF